This T cell receptor beta chain was sequenced in a study of blood T cells in healthy people across ages. Together with a sample-barcoded 5' primer, a J-beta primer mix was included in a second PCR lasting about 6 to 11 cycles. TCRdb fed the 5' RACE reads into MiXCR, producing one record per CDR3 protein. Of around 820,000 distinct CDR3 sequences in the sample, 20% to 25% were seen once. This clonotype has at least ten counts. Germline CDR1 is SEHNR and CDR2 is FQNEAQ (reference sequence). The V gene lost 1 base and the J gene lost 7 bases, with 2 bases spanning the gap. CDR3 length: 11 residues. Another study also made use of these data, one on T cells of mothers and their children. As reported in that work: Donors were a few healthy Caucasian mothers and their six children.

The receptor was isolated from a boy younger than 18 in good health. The chain joins TRBV7-9 to TRBJ2-1; D is uncertain. Source material: blood. As DNA, the CDR3 is TGTGCCAGCAGCTTAGTTAATGAGCAGTTCTTC. It yields the protein CASSLVNEQFF.